This T cell receptor (beta chain) was documented in a study of post-analysis software for immune sequencing data. Study information: Disease trajectories encompassed relapsing-remitting, secondary progressive and progressive-relapsing multiple sclerosis. Findings and limits, study-wide: Normalized Chao1 diversity in multiple sclerosis patients fell significantly below that of controls. Co-batched samples clustered tightly together by F measure. Controls had lower frequencies than patients of four or five TRBV segments, which included TRBV5-6, TRBV5-1 and TRBV20-1.

Worth noting for this clonotype: What it binds is not known.

The TCR beta cDNA libraries contained unique molecular identifiers. Each batch of about 0.85 to 10 million T cells produced 450,000 to 500,000 cDNA molecules. TCRdb independently ran MiXCR on the PCR reads; one entry per CDR3 protein. This repertoire shows hundreds of thousands of distinct CDR3 sequences, around 64% found once; its top ten account for about 11%. The germline V gene encodes CDR1 DFQATT and CDR2 SNEGSKA (reference sequence). There are 13 residues in the CDR3. Trimming removed 0 bases at V and 0 bases at J, with 5 bases between. The sequenced sample consisted of blood. This rearrangement joins TRBV20-1 to TRBJ1-1, with a tentative D call TRBD1 (5 bases). The sequence derives from a girl aged 2 to 9 with multiple sclerosis. CDR3 DNA sequence: TGCAGTGCTAGAGACAGGGTGAACACTGAAGCTTTCTTT. Translated: CSARDRVNTEAFF.